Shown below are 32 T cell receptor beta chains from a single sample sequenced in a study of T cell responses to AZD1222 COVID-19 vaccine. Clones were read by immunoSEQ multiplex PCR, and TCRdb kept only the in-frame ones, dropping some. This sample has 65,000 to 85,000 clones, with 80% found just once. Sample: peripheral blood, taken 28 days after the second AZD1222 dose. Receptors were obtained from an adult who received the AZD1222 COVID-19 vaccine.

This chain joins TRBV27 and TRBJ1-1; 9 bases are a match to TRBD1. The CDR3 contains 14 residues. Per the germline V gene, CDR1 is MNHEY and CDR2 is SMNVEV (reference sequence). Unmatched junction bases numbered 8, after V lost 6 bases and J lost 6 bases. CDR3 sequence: CASRPTGGASEAFF. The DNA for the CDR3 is TGTGCCAGCAGACCTACAGGGGGCGCCTCTGAAGCTTTCTTT.

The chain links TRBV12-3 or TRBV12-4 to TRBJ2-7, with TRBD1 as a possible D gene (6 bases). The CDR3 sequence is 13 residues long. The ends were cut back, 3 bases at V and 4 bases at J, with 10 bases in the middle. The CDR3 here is CASSLAGAYEQYF. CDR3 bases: TGTGCCAGCAGTTTGGCAGGGGCTTACGAGCAGTACTTC.

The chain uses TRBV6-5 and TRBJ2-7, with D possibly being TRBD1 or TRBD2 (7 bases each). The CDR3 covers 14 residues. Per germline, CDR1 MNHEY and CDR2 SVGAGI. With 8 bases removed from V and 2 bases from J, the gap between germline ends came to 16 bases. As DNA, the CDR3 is TGTGCCAGCGGGCAGGGGGGGATGACCTACGAGCAGTACTTC. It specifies CASGQGGMTYEQYF.

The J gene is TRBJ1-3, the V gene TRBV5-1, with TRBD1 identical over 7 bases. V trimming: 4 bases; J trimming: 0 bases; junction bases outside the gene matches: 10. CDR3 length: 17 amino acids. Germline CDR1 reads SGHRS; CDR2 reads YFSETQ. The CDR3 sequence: CASSSQPTGSSGNTIYF. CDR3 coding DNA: TGCGCCAGCAGCAGTCAACCGACAGGGTCCTCTGGAAACACCATATATTTT.

The CDR3 loop reads CASSETWNSNQPQHF. DNA for the CDR3: TGTGCCAGTAGTGAAACCTGGAATAGCAATCAGCCCCAGCATTTT. The chain recombines TRBV19 with TRBJ1-5; no firm D call. The CDR3 is made up of 15 amino acids. V dropped 5 bases and J dropped 0 bases, with 11 bases sitting between them. The germline gives CDR1 LNHDA, CDR2 SQIVND (reference sequence).

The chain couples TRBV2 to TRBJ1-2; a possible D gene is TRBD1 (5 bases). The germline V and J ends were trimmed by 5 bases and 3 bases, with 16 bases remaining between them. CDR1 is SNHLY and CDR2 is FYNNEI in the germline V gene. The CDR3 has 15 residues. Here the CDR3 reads CASSSPPGRYYGYTF. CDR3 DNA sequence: TGTGCCAGCAGTTCCCCTCCGGGACGGTACTATGGCTACACCTTC.

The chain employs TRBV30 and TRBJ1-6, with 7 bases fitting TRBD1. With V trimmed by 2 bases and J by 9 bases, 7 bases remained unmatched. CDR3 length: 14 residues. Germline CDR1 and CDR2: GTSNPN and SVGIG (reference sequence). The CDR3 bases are TGTGCCTGGAGTAAGGGGGCGGGTGGTTCACCCCTCCACTTT. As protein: CAWSKGAGGSPLHF.

The DNA of the CDR3 is TGTGCCAGCAGCCCCACTAGCGGGGGGGGCCAAGAGACCCAGTACTTC. Protein sequence: CASSPTSGGGQETQYF. This rearrangement joins TRBV5-4 to TRBJ2-5; 13 bases are shared with TRBD2. The CDR3 loop spans 16 amino acids. Germline V gene lookup returns CDR1 SGHNT and CDR2 YYREEE (reference sequence). Unmatched junction bases numbered 4, after V lost 4 bases and J lost 1 base.

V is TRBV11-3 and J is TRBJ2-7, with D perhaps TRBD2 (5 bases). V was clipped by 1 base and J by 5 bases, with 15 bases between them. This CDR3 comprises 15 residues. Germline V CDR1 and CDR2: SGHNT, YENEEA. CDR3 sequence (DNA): TGTGCCAGCAGCTTAGGAGGTGGGCTAGCTGACGAGCAGTACTTC. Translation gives CASSLGGGLADEQYF. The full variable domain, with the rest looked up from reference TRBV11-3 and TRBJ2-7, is EAGVVQSPRYKIIEKKQPVAFWCNPISGHNTLYWYLQNLGQGPELLIRYENEEAVDDSQLPKDRFSAERLKGVDSTLKIQPAELGDSAVYLCASSLGGGLADEQYFGPGTRLTVT.

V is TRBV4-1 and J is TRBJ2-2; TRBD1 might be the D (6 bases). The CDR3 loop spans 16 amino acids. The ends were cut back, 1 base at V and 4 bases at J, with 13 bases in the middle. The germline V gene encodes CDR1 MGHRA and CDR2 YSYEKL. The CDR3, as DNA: TGCGCCAGCAGCCAAGTTCTCCAGGGGAGCACCGGGGAGCTGTTTTTT. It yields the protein CASSQVLQGSTGELFF.

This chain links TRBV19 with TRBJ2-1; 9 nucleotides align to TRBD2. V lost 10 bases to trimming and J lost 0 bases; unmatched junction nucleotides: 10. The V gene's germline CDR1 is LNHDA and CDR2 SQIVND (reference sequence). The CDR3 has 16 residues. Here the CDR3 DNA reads TGTGCCACCGCGCCCTTGCGGGGGGGCTCCTACAATGAGCAGTTCTTC. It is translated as CATAPLRGGSYNEQFF.

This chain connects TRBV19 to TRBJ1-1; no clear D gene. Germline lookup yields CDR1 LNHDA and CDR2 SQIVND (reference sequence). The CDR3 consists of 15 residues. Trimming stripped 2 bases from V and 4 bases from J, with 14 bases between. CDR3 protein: CASSIPARPSTEAFF. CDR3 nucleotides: TGTGCCAGTAGTATACCGGCAAGACCCTCCACTGAAGCTTTCTTT.

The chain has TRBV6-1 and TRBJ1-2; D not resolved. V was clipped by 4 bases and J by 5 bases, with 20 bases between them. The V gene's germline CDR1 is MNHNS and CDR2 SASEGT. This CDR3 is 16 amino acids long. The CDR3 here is CASSAQMSGPGYGYTF. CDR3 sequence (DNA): TGTGCCAGCAGTGCACAAATGTCGGGTCCTGGGTATGGCTACACCTTC.

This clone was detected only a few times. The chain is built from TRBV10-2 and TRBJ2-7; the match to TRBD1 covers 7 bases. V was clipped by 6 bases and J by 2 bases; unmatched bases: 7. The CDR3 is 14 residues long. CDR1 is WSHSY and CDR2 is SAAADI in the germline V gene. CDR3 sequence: CASRQTGSPYEQYF. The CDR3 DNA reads TGCGCCAGCAGACAGACAGGGTCCCCCTACGAGCAGTACTTC.

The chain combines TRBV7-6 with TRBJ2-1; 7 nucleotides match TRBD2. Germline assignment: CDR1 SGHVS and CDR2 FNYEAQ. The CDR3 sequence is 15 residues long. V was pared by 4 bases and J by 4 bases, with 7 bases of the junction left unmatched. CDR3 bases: TGTGCCAGCAGCTCCACGGGGGGACCATACAATGAGCAGTTCTTC. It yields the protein CASSSTGGPYNEQFF. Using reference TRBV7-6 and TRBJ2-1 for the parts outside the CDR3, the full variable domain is GAGVSQSPRYKVTKRGQDVALRCDPISGHVSLYWYRQALGQGPEFLTYFNYEAQQDKSGLPNDRFSAERPEGSISTLTIQRTEQRDSAMYRCASSSTGGPYNEQFFGPGTRLTVL.

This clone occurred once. The CDR3 sequence is CASSVDAGNQPQHF. DNA for the CDR3: TGTGCCAGCAGCGTTGACGCAGGGAATCAGCCCCAGCATTTT. The chain employs TRBV9 and TRBJ1-5; TRBD1 is a possible D gene (5 bases). The V gene's germline CDR1 is SGDLS and CDR2 YYNGEE. The CDR3 is 14 amino acids. V lost 2 bases and J 4 bases, leaving 10 bases between the germline ends.

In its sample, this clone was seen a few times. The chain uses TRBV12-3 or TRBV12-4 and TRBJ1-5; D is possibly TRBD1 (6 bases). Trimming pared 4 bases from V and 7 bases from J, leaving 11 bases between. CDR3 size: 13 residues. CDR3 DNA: TGTGCCAGCAGTTCTCAGGGGTTCCAGCCCCAGCATTTT. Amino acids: CASSSQGFQPQHF.

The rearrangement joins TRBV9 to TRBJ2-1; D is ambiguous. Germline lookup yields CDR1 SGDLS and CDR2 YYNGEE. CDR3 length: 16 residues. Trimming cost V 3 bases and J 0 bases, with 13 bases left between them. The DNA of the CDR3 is TGTGCCAGCAGCGCTCCCGACGGTAGCTCCTACAATGAGCAGTTCTTC. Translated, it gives CASSAPDGSSYNEQFF.

CDR3 loop: CASSITGTTYQPQHF. CDR3 bases: TGTGCCAGTAGTATAACCGGGACAACTTATCAGCCCCAGCATTTT. The chain combines TRBV19 with TRBJ1-5; perhaps TRBD1 as D (6 bases). Per germline, CDR1 LNHDA and CDR2 SQIVND (reference sequence). V was trimmed by 2 bases and J by 5 bases, leaving 13 bases between them. CDR3 length: 15 amino acids.

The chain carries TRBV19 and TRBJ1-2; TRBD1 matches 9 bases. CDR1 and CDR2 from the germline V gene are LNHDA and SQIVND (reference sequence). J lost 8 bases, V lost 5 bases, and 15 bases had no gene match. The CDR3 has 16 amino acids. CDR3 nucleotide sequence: TGTGCCAGTAGTGTCGCGGGGGCGACAGGGGGTAACGGCTACACCTTC. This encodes CASSVAGATGGNGYTF.

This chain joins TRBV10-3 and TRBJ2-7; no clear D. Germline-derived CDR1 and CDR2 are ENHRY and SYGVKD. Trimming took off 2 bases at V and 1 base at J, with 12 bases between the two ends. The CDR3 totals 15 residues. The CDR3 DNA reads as TGTGCCATCAGTGAGGTCCCCGGCTCGTCCTACGAGCAGTACTTC. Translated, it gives CAISEVPGSSYEQYF.

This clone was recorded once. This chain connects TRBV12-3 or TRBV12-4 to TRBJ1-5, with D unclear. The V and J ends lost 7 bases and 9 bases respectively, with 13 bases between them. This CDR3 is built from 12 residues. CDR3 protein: CASKPDVGPQHF. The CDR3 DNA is TGTGCCAGCAAGCCAGACGTAGGGCCCCAGCATTTT.

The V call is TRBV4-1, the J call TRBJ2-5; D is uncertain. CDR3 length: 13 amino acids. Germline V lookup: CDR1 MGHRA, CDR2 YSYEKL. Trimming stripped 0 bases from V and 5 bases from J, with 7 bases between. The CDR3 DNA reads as TGCGCCAGCAGCCAAGAATTTCGGGAGACCCAGTACTTC. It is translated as CASSQEFRETQYF.

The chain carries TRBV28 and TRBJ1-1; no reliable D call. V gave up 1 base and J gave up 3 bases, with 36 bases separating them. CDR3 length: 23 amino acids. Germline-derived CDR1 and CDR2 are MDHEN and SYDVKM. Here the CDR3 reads CASSLYRFKAFRPTSPMDTEAFF. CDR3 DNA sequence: TGTGCCAGCAGTTTATACCGGTTCAAGGCATTCAGGCCCACAAGTCCTATGGACACTGAAGCTTTCTTT.

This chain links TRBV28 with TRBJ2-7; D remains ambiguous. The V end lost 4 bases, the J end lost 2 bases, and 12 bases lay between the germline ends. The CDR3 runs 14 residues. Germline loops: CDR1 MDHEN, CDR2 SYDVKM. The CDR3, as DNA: TGTGCCAGCAGTTCCGCGAGCCGGGCCTACGAGCAGTACTTC. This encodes CASSSASRAYEQYF.

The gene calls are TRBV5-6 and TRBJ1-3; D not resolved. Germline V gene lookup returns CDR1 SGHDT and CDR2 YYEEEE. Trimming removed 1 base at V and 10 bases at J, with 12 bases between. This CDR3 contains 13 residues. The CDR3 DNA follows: TGTGCCAGCAGCTTGTTAGTGGAGAGGACCATATATTTT. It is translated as CASSLLVERTIYF.

In DNA form, the CDR3 reads TGTGCCAGCAGGGACGACAGGGGGCACTCACCCCTCCACTTT. This encodes CASRDDRGHSPLHF. This chain links TRBV6-5 with TRBJ1-6, with TRBD1 matching 10 bases. This CDR3 comprises 14 residues. CDR1 and CDR2 from the germline V gene are MNHEY and SVGAGI. V lost 6 bases to trimming and J lost 10 bases; unmatched junction nucleotides: 6.

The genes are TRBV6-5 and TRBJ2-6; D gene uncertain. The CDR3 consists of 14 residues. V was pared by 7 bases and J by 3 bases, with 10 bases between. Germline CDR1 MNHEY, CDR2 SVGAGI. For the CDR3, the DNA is TGTGCCAGCAAATCGCCGGGTGGGGCCAACGTCCTGACTTTC. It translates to CASKSPGGANVLTF.

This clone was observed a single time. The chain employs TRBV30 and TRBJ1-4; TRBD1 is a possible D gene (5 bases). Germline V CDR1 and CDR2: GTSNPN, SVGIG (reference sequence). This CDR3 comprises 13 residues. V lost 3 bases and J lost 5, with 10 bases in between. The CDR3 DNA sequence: TGTGCCTGGAGGGGACTGACAAATGAAAAACTGTTTTTT. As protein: CAWRGLTNEKLFF.

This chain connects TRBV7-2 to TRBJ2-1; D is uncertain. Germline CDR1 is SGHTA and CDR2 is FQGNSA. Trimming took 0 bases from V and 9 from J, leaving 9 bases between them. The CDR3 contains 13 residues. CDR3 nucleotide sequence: TGTGCCAGCAGCTTAGCCGGCCTCGGTGAGCAGTTCTTC. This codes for CASSLAGLGEQFF.

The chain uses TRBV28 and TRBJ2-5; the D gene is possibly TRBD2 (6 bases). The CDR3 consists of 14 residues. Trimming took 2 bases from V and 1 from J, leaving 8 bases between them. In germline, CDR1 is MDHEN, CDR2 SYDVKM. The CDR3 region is CASSLGTLQETQYF. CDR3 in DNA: TGTGCCAGCAGTTTAGGGACTCTCCAAGAGACCCAGTACTTC.

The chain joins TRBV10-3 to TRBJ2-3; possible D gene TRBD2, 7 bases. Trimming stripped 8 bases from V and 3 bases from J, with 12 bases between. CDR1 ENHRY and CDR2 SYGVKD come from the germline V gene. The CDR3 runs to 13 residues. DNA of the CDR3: TGTGCCATCGCCGGGGGGCCGACAGATACGCAGTATTTT. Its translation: CAIAGGPTDTQYF.